One sample yielded the 4 T cell receptor beta chains listed below, sequenced in a study of cytomegalovirus exposure and HLA in healthy donors. 60 Vbeta and 13 Jbeta primers were used in PCR. The method was immunoSEQ multiplex PCR; TCRdb's version includes in-frame clones alone and lacks a portion of them. Altogether about 87,000 clones are present, around 70% being singletons, with the ten largest covering around 20%. Specimen: PBMCs. These receptors all stem from a man younger than 40 in good health and CMV-seropositive.

This clone was counted only a few times. The genes are TRBV4-2 and TRBJ2-7; 13 nucleotides match TRBD2. The V segment lost 1 base and the J segment 3 bases; nucleotides outside the gene matches: 9. Germline V gene data show CDR1 as LGHNA and CDR2 as YNFKEQ. The CDR3 is 18 amino acids. CDR3 in amino acids: CASSQGATSGGAIYEQYF. The CDR3 nucleotides are TGTGCCAGCAGCCAAGGAGCTACTAGCGGGGGGGCGATCTACGAGCAGTACTTC.

The rearrangement joins TRBV5-4 to TRBJ2-3; 7 bases align to TRBD1. The CDR3 has 15 residues. The V gene end was trimmed by 4 bases and the J gene end by 4 bases; junction bases not matched to a gene: 9. CDR1 and CDR2 from the germline V gene are SGHNT and YYREEE (reference sequence). CDR3 nucleotide sequence: TGTGCCAGCAGCGCCTATGAACAGGGGTCAGATACGCAGTATTTT. Amino acid sequence: CASSAYEQGSDTQYF.

This clone was seen a single time. V gene TRBV29-1 combines with J gene TRBJ2-7; D call uncertain. Trimming took 3 bases from V and 6 from J, leaving 9 bases between them. The germline CDR1 and CDR2 sequences are SQVTM and ANQGSEA. The CDR3 consists of 11 residues. The CDR3 nucleotides are TGCAGCGTTGAGTCGGGTGGCGAGCAGTACTTC. Translating gives CSVESGGEQYF.

This chain joins TRBV28 and TRBJ2-5, with 7 bases identical to TRBD1. Per germline, CDR1 MDHEN and CDR2 SYDVKM. Trimming removed 3 bases from V and 7 bases from J; junction bases left unmatched: 8. This CDR3 contains 14 residues. The CDR3 loop is CASSLVQGRRTQYF. The CDR3 nucleotides are TGTGCCAGCAGTTTGGTACAGGGGAGACGGACCCAGTACTTC.